This T cell receptor (beta chain) was identified in a study of CD8+CD57+ T cells in acquired aplastic anemia. Looking at the study overall: Yields of DNA that came from sorted CD4+ and CD8+ cells averaged approximately 3.5 ug.

TCR beta VDJ and CDR3 profiling used genomic DNA as template. TCRdb fed the reads into MiXCR, producing one record per CDR3 protein. The repertoire has over 150,000 distinct CDR3 sequences, approximately 52% of them found once; the top ten carry over 9.5%. CDR1 and CDR2 (germline): DFQATT, SNEGSKA (reference sequence). There are 16 residues in the CDR3. V trimming: 2 bases; J trimming: 6 bases; junction bases outside the gene matches: 16. In patients chosen for sequencing, flow cytometry had shown CD8+CD57+ cell expansion. Blood samples were obtained from patients who had received no prior therapy. The receptor was isolated from a human donor with aplastic anemia. The chain uses TRBV20-1 and TRBJ2-7, with 7 bases aligning to TRBD1. The sequenced sample consisted of sorted CD4+, CD8+, or CD8+CD57+ T cells (not recorded which) from PBMCs. The CDR3 loop reads CSARSRDRDNFREQYF. The CDR3 DNA is TGCAGTGCTAGAAGTCGAGACAGGGATAATTTTCGCGAGCAGTACTTC.